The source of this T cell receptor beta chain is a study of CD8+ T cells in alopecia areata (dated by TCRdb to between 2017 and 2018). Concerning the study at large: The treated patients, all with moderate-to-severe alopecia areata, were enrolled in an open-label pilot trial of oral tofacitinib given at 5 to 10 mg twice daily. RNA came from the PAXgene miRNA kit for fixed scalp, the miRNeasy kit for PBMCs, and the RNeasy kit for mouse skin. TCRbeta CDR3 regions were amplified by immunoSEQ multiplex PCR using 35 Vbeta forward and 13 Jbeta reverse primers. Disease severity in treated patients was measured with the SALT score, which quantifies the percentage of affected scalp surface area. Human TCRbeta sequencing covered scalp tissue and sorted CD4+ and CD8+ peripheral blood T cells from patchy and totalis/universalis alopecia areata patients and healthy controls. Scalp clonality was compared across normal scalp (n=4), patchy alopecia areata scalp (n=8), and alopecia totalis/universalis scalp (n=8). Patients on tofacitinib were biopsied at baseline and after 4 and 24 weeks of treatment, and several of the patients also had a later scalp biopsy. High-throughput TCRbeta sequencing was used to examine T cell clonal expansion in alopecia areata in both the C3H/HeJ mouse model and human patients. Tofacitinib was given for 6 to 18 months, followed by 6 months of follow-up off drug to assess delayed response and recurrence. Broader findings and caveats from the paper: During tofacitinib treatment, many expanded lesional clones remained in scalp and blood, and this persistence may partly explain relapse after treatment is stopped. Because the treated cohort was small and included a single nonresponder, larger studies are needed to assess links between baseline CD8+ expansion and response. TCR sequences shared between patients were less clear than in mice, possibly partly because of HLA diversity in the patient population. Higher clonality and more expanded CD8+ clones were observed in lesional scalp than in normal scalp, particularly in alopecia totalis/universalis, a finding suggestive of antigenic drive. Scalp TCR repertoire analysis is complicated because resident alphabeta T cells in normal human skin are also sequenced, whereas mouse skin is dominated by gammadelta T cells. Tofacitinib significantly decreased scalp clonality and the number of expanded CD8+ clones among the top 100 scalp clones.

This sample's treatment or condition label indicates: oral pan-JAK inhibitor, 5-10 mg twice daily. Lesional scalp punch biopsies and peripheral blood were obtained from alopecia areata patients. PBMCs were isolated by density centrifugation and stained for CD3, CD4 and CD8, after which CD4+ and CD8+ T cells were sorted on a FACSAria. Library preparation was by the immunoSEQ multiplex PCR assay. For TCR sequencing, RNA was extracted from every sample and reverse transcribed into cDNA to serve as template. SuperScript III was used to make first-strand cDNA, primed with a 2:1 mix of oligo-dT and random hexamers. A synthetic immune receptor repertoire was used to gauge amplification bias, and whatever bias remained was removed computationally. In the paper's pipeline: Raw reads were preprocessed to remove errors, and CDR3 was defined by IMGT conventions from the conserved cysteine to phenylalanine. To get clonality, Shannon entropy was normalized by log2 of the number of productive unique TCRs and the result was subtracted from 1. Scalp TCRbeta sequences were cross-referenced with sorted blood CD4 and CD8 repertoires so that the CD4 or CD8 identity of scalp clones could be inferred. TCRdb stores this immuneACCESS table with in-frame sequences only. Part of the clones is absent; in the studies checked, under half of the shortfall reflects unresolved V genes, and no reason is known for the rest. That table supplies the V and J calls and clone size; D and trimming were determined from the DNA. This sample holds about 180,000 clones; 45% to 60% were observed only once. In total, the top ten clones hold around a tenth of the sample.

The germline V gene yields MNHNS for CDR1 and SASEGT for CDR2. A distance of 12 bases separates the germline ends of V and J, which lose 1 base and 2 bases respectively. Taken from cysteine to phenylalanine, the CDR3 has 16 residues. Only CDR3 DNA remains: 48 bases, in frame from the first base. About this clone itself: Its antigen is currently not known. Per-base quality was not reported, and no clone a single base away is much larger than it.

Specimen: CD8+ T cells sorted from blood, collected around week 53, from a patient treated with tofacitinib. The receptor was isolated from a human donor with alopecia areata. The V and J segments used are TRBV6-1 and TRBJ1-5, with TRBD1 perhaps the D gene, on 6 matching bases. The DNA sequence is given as TGTGCCAGCAGTGAAGTTAGGGGGGCTGGCAATCAGCCCCAGCATTTT. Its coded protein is CASSEVRGAGNQPQHF.